These 7 T cell receptor delta chains came from one sample sequenced in a study of gamma-delta T cells after stem cell transplantation. TCRdb repeated clone calling on the RT-PCR reads with CATT. The sample records roughly 15,000 delta-chain clones, 30% to 35% being singletons. Sequencing input: gamma-delta T cells. The receptors come from a human donor. It is not recorded whose cells these are; they may come from a transplant donor.

This clone showed up just a few times. The gene calls are TRAV29/DV5 and TRDJ1; TRDD2 matches at 9 bases. The CDR3 is made up of 21 amino acids. Trimming removed 1 base from V and 0 bases from J; junction bases left unmatched: 22. The germline V gene encodes CDR1 NSMFDY and CDR2 ISSIKDK. CDR3 protein: CAASWPSYFGGMNSYTDKLIF. CDR3 sequence (DNA): TGTGCAGCAAGCTGGCCTTCCTACTTCGGGGGGATGAACTCGTACACCGATAAACTCATCTTT.

This clone was counted between two and nine times. The chain couples TRDV2 to TRDJ2, with 10 bases that match TRDD3. Germline V lookup: CDR1 GEAIGNYY, CDR2 EKD. V dropped 3 bases and J dropped 3; count of bases not matched to a gene: 3. This CDR3 is 15 amino acids long. CDR3 amino acids: CACDPLGDMTAQLFF. CDR3 in DNA: TGTGCCTGTGACCCGCTGGGGGATATGACAGCACAACTCTTCTTT.

As for this clone: A read error may account for a junction end that differs from germline. The J gene is TRDJ1, the V gene TRDV3; 8 bases map to TRDD2. Per germline, CDR1 TVYSNPD and CDR2 GDNSRS (reference sequence). The CDR3 has 23 residues. The CDR3 DNA reads as TGTGCCTTCCCAATCTTCCTACGACCCGGCTGGCACATATCTCCAACGTCCACCGCTAAACTCATCTTT. As protein: CAFPIFLRPGWHISPTSTAKLIF.

The V and J genes are TRDV2 and TRDJ2, with 10 bases aligning to TRDD3. The trim removed 3 bases at V and 0 bases at J, leaving 12 bases unmatched. Looked up from germline, CDR1 is GEAIGNYY and CDR2 is EKD. The CDR3 runs to 19 residues. CDR3 residues: CACDSVLGDSQALTAQLFF. The CDR3 nucleotides read TGTGCCTGTGACTCAGTACTGGGGGATTCCCAAGCTTTGACAGCACAACTCTTCTTT.

With respect to this clone: A much larger clone differs by one base, so this may be a read error. This sample includes further DNA sequences coding for the same CDR3. The chain has TRDV2 and TRDJ3; TRDD3 agrees at 8 bases. CDR1 GEAIGNYY and CDR2 EKD come from the germline V gene. Losses at the gene ends were 2 bases for V and 0 bases for J; bases not matched to a gene: 5. This CDR3 region has 18 residues. The CDR3 region has the DNA TGTGCCTGTGACATACTGGGGGCTAGCTCCTGGGACACCCGACAGATGTTTTTC. Translation gives CACDILGASSWDTRQMFF.

A single count supports this clone. This chain connects TRDV1 to TRDJ1; 8 bases line up with TRDD3. The CDR3 contains 21 residues. Trimming removed 3 bases from V and 4 bases from J; junction bases left unmatched: 25. Germline V lookup: CDR1 TSWWSYY, CDR2 QGS. The CDR3 DNA is TGTGCTCTTGGGGACCCCACGGCCCTCCCGGTACTGGGGGGTCCTGACGATAAACTCATCTTT. Translating gives CALGDPTALPVLGGPDDKLIF.

The CDR3 region is CACDRLGDLAWDTRQMFF. The CDR3, as DNA: TGTGCCTGTGACAGACTGGGGGACCTCGCCTGGGACACCCGACAGATGTTTTTC. This rearrangement joins TRDV2 to TRDJ3; TRDD3 agrees at 9 bases. The CDR3 sequence is 18 residues long. Losses at the gene ends were 2 bases for V and 2 bases for J; bases not matched to a gene: 6. Germline CDR1 reads GEAIGNYY; CDR2 reads EKD.